A single sample is the source of the 27 T cell receptor beta chains below, sequenced in a study of T cells in Graves' hyperthyroidism and ophthalmopathy. Researchers took RNA transcripts and amplified the TCR beta CDR3 regions from them. Researchers ran a first-round RT-PCR on the TCR CDR3 using the HTBI primer set. MiXCR, applied by TCRdb to the multiplex PCR reads, yields one record per CDR3 protein. The sample gives 450,000 to 650,000 distinct CDR3 sequences, roughly 20% of which show up once; roughly 29% is in the top ten. Sequencing used blood. The source of these receptors is a man aged 18 to 30 with Graves' hyperthyroidism.

This clonotype was counted at least ten times. The chain carries TRBV6-1 and TRBJ2-6; no definite D call. Germline V lookup: CDR1 MNHNS, CDR2 SASEGT. V lost 5 bases, J lost 4 bases, and 18 bases lay in between. This CDR3 has 17 residues. In DNA, the CDR3 is TGTGCCAGCAGTCCCCCCCCCTACCGAGACGGGGCCAACGTCCTGACTTTC. Its translation is CASSPPPYRDGANVLTF.

In DNA form, the CDR3 reads TGTGCCAGCAGTAAAACAGGCCCTGACTCTGGGGCCAACGTCCTGACTTTC. This codes for CASSKTGPDSGANVLTF. The gene calls are TRBV6-2 or TRBV6-3 and TRBJ2-6; a weak D match, TRBD1 (5 bases). CDR1 is MNHEY and CDR2 is SVGEGT in the germline V gene. Trimming cost V 5 bases and J 0 bases, with 14 bases left between them. This CDR3 is 17 amino acids long.

The chain employs TRBV20-1 and TRBJ1-2; D possibly corresponds to TRBD1 (6 bases). The CDR3 is 13 residues long. Trimming took 0 bases from V and 7 from J, leaving 12 bases between them. The V gene's germline CDR1 is DFQATT and CDR2 SNEGSKA (reference sequence). The CDR3 DNA is TGCAGTGCTAGAGAGTTCAGGGGTGGTGGCTACACCTTC. Encoded protein: CSAREFRGGGYTF.

J is TRBJ1-5 and V is TRBV7-3; maybe TRBD1 (6 bases). Germline V CDR1 and CDR2: SGHTA, FQGTGA. V dropped 5 bases and J dropped 1 base, with 24 bases sitting between them. This CDR3 has 19 residues. CDR3 amino acids: CASSPTDGRGPRSNQPQHF. The DNA for the CDR3 is TGTGCCAGCAGCCCAACGGACGGCAGGGGCCCCCGAAGCAATCAGCCCCAGCATTTT.

This clonotype was picked up many times. This chain joins TRBV7-8 and TRBJ2-4, with D perhaps TRBD1 or TRBD2 (6 bases each). From germline, CDR1 is SGHVS and CDR2 FQNEAQ. V shed 2 bases and J shed 8 bases, with 25 bases lying between them. The CDR3 loop spans 18 amino acids. CDR3 loop: CASSLRPRRGREADIQYF. The CDR3 region has the DNA TGTGCCAGCAGCTTAAGACCCCGCCGGGGGCGCGAGGCGGACATTCAGTACTTC.

This clonotype was recorded many times. The chain employs TRBV28 and TRBJ2-7; 7 bases agree with TRBD1. Trimming cost V 4 bases and J 4 bases; bases outside gene matches: 16. The CDR3 consists of 17 residues. Per the germline V gene, CDR1 is MDHEN and CDR2 is SYDVKM. CDR3 in DNA: TGTGCCAGCAGTTCCCACGTAGGGGGCACCCGAGGATACGAGCAGTACTTC. Protein product: CASSSHVGGTRGYEQYF.

The chain joins TRBV11-2 to TRBJ2-3; 8 positions agree with TRBD2. The CDR3 spans 15 residues. Unmatched junction bases numbered 4, after V lost 4 bases and J lost 1 base. Germline loops: CDR1 SGHAT, CDR2 FQNNGV. The CDR3 DNA reads as TGTGCCAGCAGCTCCCATAGCGGGGGCACAGATACGCAGTATTTT. Its protein is CASSSHSGGTDTQYF.

The V call is TRBV2, the J call TRBJ2-7; 7 nucleotides match TRBD2. V was pared by 7 bases and J by 0 bases, with 9 bases of the junction left unmatched. Germline loops: CDR1 SNHLY, CDR2 FYNNEI. The CDR3 contains 15 residues. As DNA, the CDR3 is TGTGCCAGCACCAAGGGGCGGGGGACCTCCTACGAGCAGTACTTC. It is translated as CASTKGRGTSYEQYF.

There are many counts of this clonotype. This chain uses TRBV6-2 or TRBV6-3 with TRBJ2-6; D call uncertain. Trimming pared 2 bases from V and 2 bases from J, leaving 16 bases between. Looked up from germline, CDR1 is MNHEY and CDR2 is SVGEGT. CDR3 length: 18 amino acids. The chain's CDR3 is CASSYGSGMVAGANVLTF. The CDR3 DNA reads TGTGCCAGCAGTTACGGTTCTGGGATGGTTGCTGGGGCCAACGTCCTGACTTTC.

The chain links TRBV12-3 or TRBV12-4 to TRBJ1-2; a possible D gene is TRBD1 (5 bases). The V and J ends lost 3 bases and 10 bases respectively, with 15 bases between them. The CDR3 runs to 13 residues. CDR3 coding DNA: TGTGCCAGCAGTTTGGGGGGATCGTCCGACTACACCTTC. Translating gives CASSLGGSSDYTF.

This clonotype was seen ten or more times. The chain combines TRBV6-5 with TRBJ1-1, with a tentative D call TRBD1 (5 bases). V shed 2 bases and J shed 7 bases, with 8 bases lying between them. Germline assignment: CDR1 MNHEY and CDR2 SVGAGI. This CDR3 region has 12 residues. DNA for the CDR3: TGTGCCAGCAGTTACGGGGCAGTTGAAGCTTTCTTT. Its translation: CASSYGAVEAFF.

This clonotype was detected ten times or more. The V call is TRBV12-3 or TRBV12-4, the J call TRBJ2-7; 11 nucleotides align to TRBD1. The CDR3 extends over 14 amino acids. With 6 bases clipped from V and 3 bases from J, the junction kept 4 bases outside the gene matches. CDR3 protein: CASSRGQGDYEQYF. CDR3 nucleotide sequence: TGTGCCAGCAGCCGGGGACAGGGGGACTACGAGCAGTACTTC.

This chain joins TRBV6-1 and TRBJ1-2; D might be TRBD1 (5 bases). Germline CDR1 MNHNS, CDR2 SASEGT. This CDR3 has 18 amino acids. V lost 3 bases, J lost 2 bases, and 22 bases lay in between. The CDR3 DNA follows: TGTGCCAGCAGTGATTGGCCGATCTTACCAAGGGACAACTATGGCTACACCTTC. It codes for CASSDWPILPRDNYGYTF.

The V call is TRBV11-3, the J call TRBJ2-5; D might be TRBD2 (6 bases). CDR1 is SGHNT, CDR2 YENEEA, per germline. The CDR3 extends over 13 amino acids. Trimming left V 8 bases short and J 2 bases short, with 12 bases between. The CDR3 sequence: CASGDREQETQYF. In DNA, the CDR3 is TGTGCCAGCGGTGACCGGGAGCAAGAGACCCAGTACTTC.

The chain couples TRBV20-1 to TRBJ2-7; D not certain. Trimming stripped 3 bases from V and 2 bases from J, with 11 bases between. The CDR3 runs to 13 residues. Germline V lookup: CDR1 DFQATT, CDR2 SNEGSKA (reference sequence). CDR3 DNA: TGCAGTGCTAGCCTTGACACCACCTACGAGCAGTACTTC. This sequence encodes CSASLDTTYEQYF.

This clonotype was detected ten times or more. The V call is TRBV6-1, the J call TRBJ2-5; 9 bases are a match to TRBD2. The CDR3 is 13 amino acids. V was clipped by 5 bases and J by 3 bases; unmatched bases: 1. The germline V gene has CDR1 MNHNS and CDR2 SASEGT. The CDR3 loop reads CASSRLAEETQYF. The DNA of the CDR3 is TGTGCCAGCAGTCGACTAGCGGAAGAGACCCAGTACTTC.

This clonotype was observed many times. V gene TRBV6-5 combines with J gene TRBJ1-1; D is undetermined. Between the trimmed V and J ends, which lost 0 bases and 5 bases, there was a span of 10 bases. This CDR3 spans 14 amino acids. Looked up from germline, CDR1 is MNHEY and CDR2 is SVGAGI. The CDR3 DNA sequence: TGTGCCAGCAGTTACTCCGAGGCATGGACTGAAGCTTTCTTT. This encodes CASSYSEAWTEAFF.

This clonotype has just a few counts. This chain's CDR3 is CASSSRDIGNQPQHF. CDR3 in DNA: TGTGCCAGCAGTTCAAGGGACATCGGCAATCAGCCCCAGCATTTT. The rearrangement joins TRBV12-3 or TRBV12-4 to TRBJ1-5, with D maybe TRBD1 (6 bases). CDR3 length: 15 residues. The V and J ends lost 4 bases and 2 bases respectively, with 12 bases between them.

This chain uses TRBV6-2 or TRBV6-3 with TRBJ2-5; D gene ambiguous. With 5 bases removed from V and 5 bases from J, the gap between germline ends came to 6 bases. This CDR3 spans 11 amino acids. Germline V lookup: CDR1 MNHEY, CDR2 SVGEGT. The CDR3: CASSHPETQYF. The CDR3 DNA reads TGTGCCAGCAGTCATCCGGAGACCCAGTACTTC.

This clonotype was observed many times. V is TRBV12-3 or TRBV12-4 and J is TRBJ2-6; 8 bases are a match to TRBD1. With 5 bases clipped from V and 4 bases from J, the junction kept 4 bases outside the gene matches. The CDR3 is made up of 15 amino acids. The CDR3 loop reads CASSRTGPGANVLTF. The CDR3 nucleotides read TGTGCCAGCAGTCGGACAGGGCCCGGGGCCAACGTCCTGACTTTC.

The chain joins TRBV11-2 to TRBJ1-2; D not certain. CDR3 length: 15 residues. Germline CDR1 SGHAT, CDR2 FQNNGV. V lost 1 base to trimming and J lost 6 bases, with 15 bases between them. In DNA, the CDR3 is TGTGCCAGCAGCTTAGTTCAGACGATTAGGAATGGCTACACCTTC. It is translated as CASSLVQTIRNGYTF.

This clonotype has just a few counts. The chain links TRBV11-2 to TRBJ2-7; TRBD2 is a possible D gene (6 bases). Germline V gives CDR1 SGHAT, CDR2 FQNNGV. The CDR3 consists of 17 residues. Trimming left V 3 bases short and J 1 base short, with 19 bases between. As DNA, the CDR3 is TGTGCCAGCAGCTTTTCCTTAGACGGAGGGGTATCCTACGAGCAGTACTTC. It encodes CASSFSLDGGVSYEQYF.

In its sample, this clonotype was seen many times. This chain connects TRBV7-2 to TRBJ1-1; D is unresolved. The CDR3 covers 14 residues. CDR1 and CDR2 from the germline V gene are SGHTA and FQGNSA. V was pared by 1 base and J by 4 bases, with 10 bases between. Here the CDR3 DNA reads TGTGCCAGCAGCTTAGACAGCCGGGTCACTGAAGCTTTCTTT. It encodes CASSLDSRVTEAFF.

This clonotype was counted ten times or more. V is TRBV28 and J is TRBJ1-5, with D perhaps matching TRBD1 (5 bases). Between the trimmed V and J ends, which lost 1 base and 6 bases, there was a span of 13 bases. Germline V gives CDR1 MDHEN, CDR2 SYDVKM. This CDR3 contains 15 residues. DNA for the CDR3: TGTGCCAGCAGTTTATCGGAGGGGTTTGGTCAGCCCCAGCATTTT. This translates into CASSLSEGFGQPQHF.

This clonotype was detected a few times. J is TRBJ2-7 and V is TRBV2; TRBD1 agrees at 8 bases. Germline V gives CDR1 SNHLY, CDR2 FYNNEI. After removal of 6 bases from V and 3 bases from J, the junction contained 10 bases not matched to a gene. This CDR3 region has 15 residues. The CDR3 loop reads CASRGGTGIGYEQYF. Here the CDR3 DNA reads TGTGCCAGCAGGGGCGGGACAGGCATTGGCTACGAGCAGTACTTC.

J is TRBJ2-5 and V is TRBV6-9, with D possibly TRBD1 on 8 matching bases. V was pared by 5 bases and J by 7 bases, with 17 bases between. Per the germline V gene, CDR1 is MNHGY and CDR2 is SVAAGI. The CDR3 has 14 residues. Here the CDR3 reads CASSIQGAGVTQYF. In DNA form, the CDR3 reads TGTGCCAGCAGTATTCAGGGGGCGGGGGTGACCCAGTACTTC.

This chain uses TRBV6-1 with TRBJ2-7; 8 positions agree with TRBD2. This CDR3 region has 16 residues. The V segment lost 6 bases and the J segment 4 bases; nucleotides outside the gene matches: 14. Germline V gene sequence: CDR1 MNHNS, CDR2 SASEGT. CDR3 bases: TGTGCCAGCAGCTCCGGTCGGTCTAGCGGGTGGTACGAGCAGTACTTC. It specifies CASSSGRSSGWYEQYF.